This T cell receptor (beta chain) was captured in a study of blood T cell repertoires in COVID-19. Study details: The United States, Italy and Spain were the sources of the acute and convalescent COVID-19 samples. T cells, B-cell-depleted T cells, or PBMCs supplied cDNA or gDNA.

Per the original data handling: Estimates of nucleated cell counts were drawn from the amplification of reference gene primers. The data were produced by immunoSEQ multiplex PCR, yet TCRdb's version contains in-frame clones alone and is incomplete. The V and J calls and clone size were taken over from that table, and D and trimming were inferred from the DNA. Of 180,000 or so clones in the sample, 75% to 90% were seen once. J lost 0 bases, V lost 4 bases, and 1 base had no gene match. Germline CDR1 SGHNT, CDR2 YENEEA. The CDR3 is 14 amino acids. Sequencing used peripheral blood. The chain uses TRBV11-3 and TRBJ2-3, with 7 bases that match TRBD1. This TCR came from a human donor with active or convalescent COVID-19. The donor label of this sample is uncertain. CDR3 region: CASSSGQSTDTQYF. The CDR3 bases are TGTGCCAGCAGCTCGGGACAGAGCACAGATACGCAGTATTTT.